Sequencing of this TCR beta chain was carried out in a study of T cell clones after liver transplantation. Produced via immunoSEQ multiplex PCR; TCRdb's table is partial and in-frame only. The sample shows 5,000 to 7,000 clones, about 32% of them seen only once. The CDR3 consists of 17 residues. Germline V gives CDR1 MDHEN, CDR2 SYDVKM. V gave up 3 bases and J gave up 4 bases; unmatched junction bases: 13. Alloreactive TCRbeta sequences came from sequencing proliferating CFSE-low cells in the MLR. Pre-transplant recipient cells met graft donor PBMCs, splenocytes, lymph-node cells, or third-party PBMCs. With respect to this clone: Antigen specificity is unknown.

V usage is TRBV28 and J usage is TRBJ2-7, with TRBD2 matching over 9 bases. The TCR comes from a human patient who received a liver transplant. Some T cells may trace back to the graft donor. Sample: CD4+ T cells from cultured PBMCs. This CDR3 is CASSFLFPAGGEYEQYF. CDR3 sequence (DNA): TGTGCCAGCAGTTTCCTATTTCCGGCGGGAGGGGAGTACGAGCAGTACTTC.